The entry below gives a single T cell receptor (beta chain) sequence along with its context. Its antigen is as yet unknown. The record originates from a study of identifying expanded T cells in peripheral blood. Overall study findings and caveats: Differentially abundant clones: around 1.2 between replicates, about 15 at 2 to 3 weeks, more than 18 at four. Across healthy donors, higher total template counts meant significantly greater roughly 2-week count variance.

During the collection period, no donor immune events like infections were recorded. The CDR3 is made up of 12 amino acids. The germline CDR1 and CDR2 sequences are SGHDN and FVKESK. J was trimmed by 3 bases and V by 8 bases; bases with no gene match: 3. Repertoires were generated with immunoSEQ multiplex PCR, while TCRdb's copy carries only in-frame clones and drops some. The sample yields approximately 100,000 clones, around 89% seen once. The specimen was blood. The sequence was obtained from a person aged 18-70 years in good health. The genes are TRBV14 and TRBJ2-7, with TRBD1 matching 8 bases. The CDR3 region has the DNA TGTGCCAGCTCCGGGACAGGCTACGAGCAGTACTTC. It specifies CASSGTGYEQYF. Combining the CDR3 with reference TRBV14 and TRBJ2-7 gives the whole variable domain EAGVTQFPSHSVIEKGQTVTLRCDPISGHDNLYWYRRVMGKEIKFLLHFVKESKQDESGMPNNRFLAERTGGTYSTLKVQPAELEDSGVYFCASSGTGYEQYFGPGTRLTVT.